The entry that follows covers one T cell receptor beta chain sequence. The target antigen is unknown. V lost 1 base to trimming and J lost 2 bases, with 7 bases between them. The CDR3 length is 14 residues. Germline lookup yields CDR1 WNHNN and CDR2 SYGVQD (reference sequence). Deep-level assay runs were performed. Here immunoSEQ multiplex PCR was the method, and the copy in TCRdb shows in-frame clones only, minus some. This sample yields approximately 95,000 clones, of which roughly 69% are seen a single time; less than 50% belongs to the top ten. The sample originates from a study of shared clonotypes between healthy human individuals. Study-level results: With a handful of donors compared, about 5.2% of naive CD4 clonotypes were shared. Naive subsets, compared against memory subsets, generally had larger estimated richness values.

V and J are TRBV10-1 and TRBJ2-3; D not certain. Sequenced: memory CD8+ T cells sorted from blood. This sample's subset: CD45RO+ cells pooled with CCR7-negative TemRA cells. The TCR originated in a man younger than 45 in good health. The CDR3 bases are TGCGCCAGCAGTGAGTTCGAGGACACAGATACGCAGTATTTT. Translated, it gives CASSEFEDTDTQYF.